Listed below are T cell receptor beta chains from one sample, sequenced in a study of patients and donors after allogeneic stem cell transplantation. TCRdb analysed the RT-PCR reads with MiXCR anew, one entry per CDR3 protein. The table records roughly 960,000 distinct CDR3 sequences, more than 15% of them present only once. Sequencing was carried out using blood, either unsorted or a sorted T cell fraction (not recorded which). The receptors stem from a human donor who was either an allogeneic HSCT recipient or a stem cell or donor lymphocyte infusion donor (not recorded which). It is not recorded whose cells these are; they may come from a transplant donor. Each CDR3 is given with its conserved first and last residue. A D gene is named only where the DNA matches it firmly. Rows may omit the clone size; those that give it use once, few, many or a size class.

D gene: NA
clone size: few
V gene: TRBV29-1
J gene: TRBJ1-2
CDR3 protein: CSVEGNWFSYGYTF
CDR3 DNA: TGCAGCGTTGAAGGGAATTGGTTCAGCTATGGCTACACCTTC

D gene: NA
clone size: few
V gene: TRBV29-1
J gene: TRBJ1-4
CDR3 protein: CSVENRIGKEKLFF
CDR3 DNA: TGCAGCGTTGAAAACAGGATAGGGAAAGAAAAACTGTTTTTT

D gene: NA
clone size: NA
V gene: TRBV5-1
J gene: TRBJ2-5
CDR3 protein: CASSRREGDGLETQYF
CDR3 DNA: TGCGCCAGCAGCCGGAGGGAGGGGGACGGTTTAGAGACCCAGTACTTC

D gene: NA
clone size: NA
V gene: TRBV6-1
J gene: TRBJ2-1
CDR3 protein: CASSEAPYNEQFF
CDR3 DNA: TGTGCCAGCAGTGAGGCGCCCTACAATGAGCAGTTCTTC

D gene: NA
clone size: NA
V gene: TRBV11-1
J gene: TRBJ2-3
CDR3 protein: CASSLSLKGASGGDSTDTQYF
CDR3 DNA: TGTGCCAGCAGCTTATCATTGAAGGGGGCGAGTGGCGGGGACAGCACAGATACGCAGTATTTT

D gene: NA
clone size: few
V gene: TRBV6-1
J gene: TRBJ1-5
CDR3 protein: CASSELAGMGNQPQHF
CDR3 DNA: TGTGCCAGCAGTGAATTAGCGGGAATGGGCAATCAGCCCCAGCATTTT

D gene: TRBD1
clone size: NA
V gene: TRBV6-5
J gene: TRBJ2-7
CDR3 protein: CASSSGQVKIYEQYF
CDR3 DNA: TGTGCCAGCAGTTCAGGACAGGTGAAAATCTACGAGCAGTACTTC

D gene: NA
clone size: NA
V gene: TRBV7-8
J gene: TRBJ2-5
CDR3 protein: CASSFTRGETQYF
CDR3 DNA: TGTGCCAGCAGCTTTACCAGGGGAGAGACCCAGTACTTC

D gene: TRBD2
clone size: many
V gene: TRBV12-3/TRBV12-4
J gene: TRBJ2-3
CDR3 protein: CASSTAGLAGVTDTQYF
CDR3 DNA: TGTGCCAGCAGTACAGCCGGACTAGCGGGTGTCACAGATACGCAGTATTTT

D gene: NA
clone size: NA
V gene: TRBV6-4
J gene: TRBJ2-1
CDR3 protein: CASSADRRGGNNEQFF
CDR3 DNA: TGTGCCAGCAGTGCCGATCGCCGGGGAGGAAACAATGAGCAGTTCTTC

D gene: NA
clone size: few
V gene: TRBV7-7
J gene: TRBJ2-1
CDR3 protein: CASAAVTGPYNEQFF
CDR3 DNA: TGTGCCTCAGCAGCCGTGACAGGTCCCTACAATGAGCAGTTCTTC

D gene: TRBD1
clone size: many
V gene: TRBV10-3
J gene: TRBJ2-7
CDR3 protein: CAISEGQGICEQYF
CDR3 DNA: TGTGCCATCAGTGAGGGACAGGGGATTTGTGAGCAGTACTTC

D gene: NA
clone size: few
V gene: TRBV6-1
J gene: TRBJ2-3
CDR3 protein: CASSPPRGGSTDTQYF
CDR3 DNA: TGTGCCAGCAGCCCCCCCCGAGGGGGGAGCACAGATACGCAGTATTTT

D gene: TRBD2
clone size: few
V gene: TRBV2
J gene: TRBJ2-4
CDR3 protein: CASRRENIVKNIQYF
CDR3 DNA: TGTGCCAGTCGGCGGGAGAATATTGTCAAAAACATTCAGTACTTC

D gene: NA
clone size: NA
V gene: TRBV28
J gene: TRBJ2-2
CDR3 protein: CASVRRGQNTGELFF
CDR3 DNA: TGTGCCAGCGTAAGACGGGGACAAAACACCGGGGAGCTGTTTTTT

D gene: NA
clone size: many
V gene: TRBV12-3/TRBV12-4
J gene: TRBJ1-5
CDR3 protein: CASSLGQPQHF
CDR3 DNA: TGTGCCAGCAGTTTAGGGCAGCCCCAGCATTTT

D gene: NA
clone size: few
V gene: TRBV6-1
J gene: TRBJ2-3
CDR3 protein: CASSQGKGTDTQYF
CDR3 DNA: TGTGCCAGCAGTCAGGGGAAAGGCACAGATACGCAGTATTTT

D gene: TRBD2
clone size: NA
V gene: TRBV18
J gene: TRBJ2-2
CDR3 protein: CASSPSDRGRVTGELFF
CDR3 DNA: TGTGCCAGCTCCCCCAGCGATCGCGGGAGAGTCACCGGGGAGCTGTTTTTT

D gene: NA
clone size: many
V gene: TRBV20-1
J gene: TRBJ2-1
CDR3 protein: CSGVSVSSYNEQFF
CDR3 DNA: TGCAGTGGGGTTAGCGTAAGCTCCTACAATGAGCAGTTCTTC

D gene: NA
clone size: NA
V gene: TRBV25-1
J gene: TRBJ1-1
CDR3 protein: CASSEPPRLRGTEAFF
CDR3 DNA: TGTGCCAGCAGTGAACCCCCTCGACTACGAGGGACTGAAGCTTTCTTT

D gene: TRBD2
clone size: few
V gene: TRBV4-2
J gene: TRBJ2-5
CDR3 protein: CASSQDGLAGSQETQYF
CDR3 DNA: TGTGCCAGCAGCCAAGATGGTCTAGCGGGGTCTCAAGAGACCCAGTACTTC

D gene: NA
clone size: NA
V gene: TRBV29-1
J gene: TRBJ2-3
CDR3 protein: CSVEDRGSVTDTQYF
CDR3 DNA: TGCAGCGTTGAAGATCGAGGCAGCGTCACAGATACGCAGTATTTT

D gene: TRBD1
clone size: many
V gene: TRBV5-1
J gene: TRBJ2-1
CDR3 protein: CASSLGQGSNEQFF
CDR3 DNA: TGTGCCAGCAGTTTAGGACAGGGATCAAATGAGCAGTTCTTC

D gene: NA
clone size: few
V gene: TRBV27
J gene: TRBJ2-1
CDR3 protein: CAVLRGNEQFF
CDR3 DNA: TGTGCCGTCCTACGGGGGAATGAGCAGTTCTTC

D gene: TRBD1
clone size: NA
V gene: TRBV7-9
J gene: TRBJ2-1
CDR3 protein: CASSPGQGTYNEQFF
CDR3 DNA: TGTGCCAGCAGCCCTGGACAGGGGACCTACAATGAGCAGTTCTTC

D gene: NA
clone size: NA
V gene: TRBV20-1
J gene: TRBJ1-4
CDR3 protein: CSASPRRLNEKLFF
CDR3 DNA: TGCAGTGCTAGTCCGAGACGGCTTAATGAAAAACTGTTTTTT

D gene: NA
clone size: NA
V gene: TRBV11-3
J gene: TRBJ2-1
CDR3 protein: CASSLIAPLYNEQFF
CDR3 DNA: TGTGCCAGCAGCTTAATAGCCCCCCTCTACAATGAGCAGTTCTTC

D gene: NA
clone size: few
V gene: TRBV20-1
J gene: TRBJ2-2
CDR3 protein: CSAREAPTGELFF
CDR3 DNA: TGCAGTGCTAGAGAGGCCCCAACCGGGGAGCTGTTTTTT

D gene: NA
clone size: NA
V gene: TRBV27
J gene: TRBJ1-6
CDR3 protein: CASSLQIPASSYNSPLHF
CDR3 DNA: TGTGCCAGCAGTCTCCAGATTCCGGCTAGCTCCTATAATTCACCCCTCCACTTT

D gene: NA
clone size: NA
V gene: TRBV10-2
J gene: TRBJ1-3
CDR3 protein: CASSEGTPSGNTIYF
CDR3 DNA: TGCGCCAGCAGTGAAGGGACGCCGTCCGGAAACACCATATATTTT

D gene: NA
clone size: NA
V gene: TRBV12-3/TRBV12-4
J gene: TRBJ2-5
CDR3 protein: CTSRWGGRLQETQYF
CDR3 DNA: TGTACCAGCAGGTGGGGGGGGCGACTCCAAGAGACCCAGTACTTC

D gene: TRBD2
clone size: NA
V gene: TRBV3-1
J gene: TRBJ2-5
CDR3 protein: CASSQTSGGVQETQYF
CDR3 DNA: TGTGCCAGCAGCCAGACTAGCGGGGGAGTTCAAGAGACCCAGTACTTC

D gene: TRBD2
clone size: NA
V gene: TRBV5-1
J gene: TRBJ2-2
CDR3 protein: CASSLKLAGGYTGELFF
CDR3 DNA: TGCGCCAGCAGCCTGAAACTAGCGGGGGGGTACACCGGGGAGCTGTTTTTT

D gene: NA
clone size: few
V gene: TRBV4-2
J gene: TRBJ2-3
CDR3 protein: CASSQDRVEDTQYF
CDR3 DNA: TGTGCCAGCAGCCAAGATAGGGTCGAAGATACGCAGTATTTT

D gene: NA
clone size: NA
V gene: TRBV20-1
J gene: TRBJ1-2
CDR3 protein: CSAPSEQSYGYTF
CDR3 DNA: TGCAGTGCCCCTAGTGAACAGAGCTATGGCTACACCTTC

D gene: TRBD1
clone size: many
V gene: TRBV5-1
J gene: TRBJ2-1
CDR3 protein: CASSRGTDYNEQFF
CDR3 DNA: TGCGCCAGCAGCAGAGGGACAGACTACAATGAGCAGTTCTTC

D gene: NA
clone size: NA
V gene: TRBV29-1
J gene: TRBJ1-5
CDR3 protein: CSVESGNHQPQHF
CDR3 DNA: TGCAGCGTTGAATCAGGGAATCATCAGCCCCAGCATTTT

D gene: NA
clone size: NA
V gene: TRBV2
J gene: TRBJ2-7
CDR3 protein: CASSEPTYEQYF
CDR3 DNA: TGTGCCAGCAGTGAGCCGACCTACGAGCAGTACTTC

D gene: NA
clone size: NA
V gene: TRBV6-1
J gene: TRBJ2-1
CDR3 protein: CASSGEAGPVHEQFF
CDR3 DNA: TGTGCCAGCAGCGGGGAGGCAGGCCCGGTTCATGAGCAGTTCTTC

D gene: NA
clone size: NA
V gene: TRBV20-1
J gene: TRBJ2-1
CDR3 protein: CSARVGASSYNEQFF
CDR3 DNA: TGCAGTGCTAGAGTTGGAGCCTCCTCCTACAATGAGCAGTTCTTC

D gene: NA
clone size: few
V gene: TRBV7-3
J gene: TRBJ2-1
CDR3 protein: CASSSTGLSSYNEQFF
CDR3 DNA: TGTGCCAGCAGCTCAACAGGGTTGAGCTCCTACAATGAGCAGTTCTTC

D gene: TRBD1
clone size: few
V gene: TRBV4-2
J gene: TRBJ1-2
CDR3 protein: CASSPTRGPGYTF
CDR3 DNA: TGTGCCAGCAGCCCTACCAGGGGGCCAGGCTACACCTTC

D gene: TRBD1
clone size: NA
V gene: TRBV5-6
J gene: TRBJ1-2
CDR3 protein: CASSHGTGGYGYTF
CDR3 DNA: TGTGCCAGCAGCCACGGGACAGGAGGCTATGGCTACACCTTC

D gene: TRBD2
clone size: NA
V gene: TRBV20-1
J gene: TRBJ2-1
CDR3 protein: CSAERAGGSYNEQFF
CDR3 DNA: TGCAGTGCTGAGAGGGCGGGGGGGTCATACAATGAGCAGTTCTTC

D gene: NA
clone size: NA
V gene: TRBV18
J gene: TRBJ2-7
CDR3 protein: CASSPNQGGAGEQYF
CDR3 DNA: TGTGCCAGCTCACCTAATCAGGGGGGGGCAGGCGAGCAGTACTTC

D gene: NA
clone size: NA
V gene: TRBV9
J gene: TRBJ1-1
CDR3 protein: CASSKKDHTEAFF
CDR3 DNA: TGTGCCAGCAGCAAAAAGGACCACACTGAAGCTTTCTTT

D gene: TRBD2
clone size: NA
V gene: TRBV7-3
J gene: TRBJ2-3
CDR3 protein: CASSAIAGVSDTQYF
CDR3 DNA: TGTGCCAGCAGCGCCATAGCGGGAGTGTCAGATACGCAGTATTTT

D gene: NA
clone size: NA
V gene: TRBV6-1
J gene: TRBJ1-1
CDR3 protein: CASSENSGTEAFF
CDR3 DNA: TGTGCCAGCAGTGAGAACAGTGGTACTGAAGCTTTCTTT

D gene: NA
clone size: NA
V gene: TRBV4-3
J gene: TRBJ2-1
CDR3 protein: CASSQHSVSSYNEQFF
CDR3 DNA: TGCGCCAGCAGCCAACATAGCGTGAGCTCCTACAATGAGCAGTTCTTC